This T cell receptor beta chain originates from a study of chemoradiotherapy in HPV16-positive cancers. Study-level information: Functional T-cell assays on a couple of HPV16-positive patients' cells defined candidate HPV-specific clones and common TCR motifs.

Per germline, CDR1 WNHNN and CDR2 SYGVQD (reference sequence). The CDR3 is 15 residues long. V gave up 5 bases and J gave up 2 bases; unmatched junction bases: 4. A few counts support this clone. The antigen is undetermined. Whole-study results and caveats: Functional assays defining HPV-specific T cells used only a couple of HPV16-positive patients. HPV-responsive T-cell expansion during chemoradiotherapy was linked to improved recurrence-free survival in HPV16-positive patients. Candidate HPV-specific clones and E7-related TCR motifs grew in tumor during treatment.

Assay used: immunoSEQ multiplex PCR; TCRdb lists only in-frame clones, some missing. This sample carries fewer than 9,500 clones, 71% of them seen once, and the ten largest clones take less than 6.5%. Sequencing was performed on tumor tissue, taken from a patient who underwent chemoradiotherapy. The gene calls are TRBV10-1 and TRBJ2-2; the match to TRBD2 covers 8 bases. This clonotype was obtained from a human donor with HPV-associated anogenital cancer. CDR3 sequence: CASSTSGLNTGELFF. DNA of the CDR3: TGCGCCAGCAGTACTAGCGGTCTTAACACCGGGGAGCTGTTTTTT.